This T cell receptor (beta chain) stems from a study of cytomegalovirus exposure and HLA in healthy donors. Study results and limitations: Many donors shared some public TCRs, even though most TCR sequences were rare.

Primers for the PCR totalled 60 Vbeta and 13 Jbeta. The repertoire was sequenced with immunoSEQ multiplex PCR; TCRdb's copy has only in-frame clones and lacks some. Of 130,000 or so clones in the sample, around 84% were seen once. As regards this clone: Its target is not known.

The CDR3 covers 20 residues. V was cut by 2 bases and J by 0 bases, with 23 bases left in between. The germline gives CDR1 SGHTA, CDR2 FQGTGA. The clonotype originates from a woman aged 18-29 years in good health and CMV-seropositive. V gene TRBV7-3 combines with J gene TRBJ2-1; D possibly corresponds to TRBD2 (7 bases). What was sequenced was PBMCs. This CDR3 reads CASSLQSAGALHSSYNEQFF. The CDR3 DNA is TGTGCCAGCAGCTTACAATCGGCGGGGGCCCTACATAGCTCCTACAATGAGCAGTTCTTC.